This is a list of T cell receptor beta chains from one sample in a study of neoadjuvant anti-PD-1 for oral cavity cancer. Clones were sequenced by immunoSEQ multiplex PCR, and TCRdb holds only the in-frame ones, with some missing. In the table there are about 16,000 clones, 50% to 65% of which are singletons. The sample was PBMCs, taken before nivolumab (anti-PD-1) treatment. The origin of the receptors is a person aged 40-85 years with oral cavity squamous cell carcinoma. CDR3s include the opening cysteine and the closing phenylalanine or tryptophan. A D gene is named only where the DNA matches it firmly. Where a row states a size, it is once, few, many or the class of an expanded clone; other rows omit it.

cdr3_nt: TGTGCCAGCAGCCAGGGGGCGGGACAGCCCCAGCATTTT
cdr3_aa: CASSQGAGQPQHF
j_call: TRBJ1-5
v_call: TRBV6-5
clone_size: .
d_call: TRBD1

cdr3_nt: TGTGCCAGCAATCGGGCAGACTCTGGAAACACCATATATTTT
cdr3_aa: CASNRADSGNTIYF
j_call: TRBJ1-3
v_call: TRBV2
clone_size: once
d_call: .

cdr3_nt: TGTGCCAGCAGCCTTGGGACCTCGCAACAAGAGACCCAGTACTTC
cdr3_aa: CASSLGTSQQETQYF
j_call: TRBJ2-5
v_call: TRBV13
clone_size: .
d_call: .

cdr3_nt: TGTGCCAGCAGCCTTGGACAGGGGGTGGCAGATACGCAGTATTTT
cdr3_aa: CASSLGQGVADTQYF
j_call: TRBJ2-3
v_call: TRBV5-6
clone_size: .
d_call: TRBD1

cdr3_nt: TGTGCCAGCGGTAAACAGGGGGCCGGGGAGCTGTTTTTT
cdr3_aa: CASGKQGAGELFF
j_call: TRBJ2-2
v_call: TRBV2
clone_size: .
d_call: TRBD1

cdr3_nt: TGCGCCAGCCGGAGCGGGAACGCCTACAATGAGCAGTTCTTC
cdr3_aa: CASRSGNAYNEQFF
j_call: TRBJ2-1
v_call: TRBV5-1
clone_size: .
d_call: TRBD2

cdr3_nt: TGTGCCTGGAGTACGACAGGGGGAACTGAAGCTTTCTTT
cdr3_aa: CAWSTTGGTEAFF
j_call: TRBJ1-1
v_call: TRBV30
clone_size: .
d_call: TRBD1

cdr3_nt: TGTGCCAGCGGACCCGGGCCTAATGAAAAACTGTTTTTT
cdr3_aa: CASGPGPNEKLFF
j_call: TRBJ1-4
v_call: TRBV11-2
clone_size: .
d_call: .

cdr3_nt: TGTGCCAGCAGCCAAGATTTAGATTCGGCTTCGGATACGCAGTATTTT
cdr3_aa: CASSQDLDSASDTQYF
j_call: TRBJ2-3
v_call: TRBV4-2
clone_size: .
d_call: .

cdr3_nt: TGTGCCAGCTTAGCGGGAGGATTCTACGAGCAGTACTTC
cdr3_aa: CASLAGGFYEQYF
j_call: TRBJ2-7
v_call: TRBV28
clone_size: .
d_call: TRBD2

cdr3_nt: TGCGCCAGCAGCCACCCCTCGAGGTTGGGGTACGAGCAGTACTTC
cdr3_aa: CASSHPSRLGYEQYF
j_call: TRBJ2-7
v_call: TRBV4-1
clone_size: few
d_call: .

cdr3_nt: TGTGCCACCAGCAGAGATGGGAGAGAGCAGTTCTTC
cdr3_aa: CATSRDGREQFF
j_call: TRBJ2-1
v_call: TRBV15
clone_size: .
d_call: .

cdr3_nt: TGTGCCAGCAGCTTAGGAGGGGCAGATACGCAGTATTTT
cdr3_aa: CASSLGGADTQYF
j_call: TRBJ2-3
v_call: TRBV7-3
clone_size: once
d_call: .

cdr3_nt: TGCGCCAGCAGCCCCGACTCTAGGGAGACCCAGTACTTC
cdr3_aa: CASSPDSRETQYF
j_call: TRBJ2-5
v_call: TRBV5-1
clone_size: .
d_call: .

cdr3_nt: TGCGCCAGCAGCTTGGGTGCGGGAGGGGTCTACGAGCAGTACTTC
cdr3_aa: CASSLGAGGVYEQYF
j_call: TRBJ2-7
v_call: TRBV5-1
clone_size: .
d_call: TRBD2

cdr3_nt: TGTGCCAGCAGCCTACTCACGGAGGGGATTATGGACTTC
cdr3_aa: CASSLLTEGIMDF
j_call: TRBJ2-7
v_call: TRBV2
clone_size: .
d_call: .

cdr3_nt: TGTGCCTGGAGTGTTGGAGGGGCCAACTATGGCTACACCTTC
cdr3_aa: CAWSVGGANYGYTF
j_call: TRBJ1-2
v_call: TRBV30
clone_size: .
d_call: .

cdr3_nt: TGTGCCACCAGCAGAATCGGGGGTGAGCAGTTCTTC
cdr3_aa: CATSRIGGEQFF
j_call: TRBJ2-1
v_call: TRBV15
clone_size: .
d_call: .

cdr3_nt: TGTGCCAGCAGCCAGGACGGCCCTGGAAACACCATATATTTT
cdr3_aa: CASSQDGPGNTIYF
j_call: TRBJ1-3
v_call: TRBV5-4
clone_size: .
d_call: .

cdr3_nt: TGCGCCAGCAGCGTGACAGGGAACACTGAAGCTTTCTTT
cdr3_aa: CASSVTGNTEAFF
j_call: TRBJ1-1
v_call: TRBV5-1
clone_size: .
d_call: .

cdr3_nt: TGCGCCAGCAGCCCTACCGGGGGCCAAGAGACCCAGTACTTC
cdr3_aa: CASSPTGGQETQYF
j_call: TRBJ2-5
v_call: TRBV5-1
clone_size: .
d_call: .

cdr3_nt: TGTGCCAGCAGCCAAGAGGGGGAGCGAGGGAACGAGCAGTACTTC
cdr3_aa: CASSQEGERGNEQYF
j_call: TRBJ2-7
v_call: TRBV4-2
clone_size: .
d_call: .

cdr3_nt: TGTGCCAGCAGCACCAAGCGGACAGGTGATTATGGCTACACCTTC
cdr3_aa: CASSTKRTGDYGYTF
j_call: TRBJ1-2
v_call: TRBV6-5
clone_size: .
d_call: TRBD1